This TCR beta chain was sequenced in a study of blood T cells in healthy people across ages. Each donor was a healthy Caucasian individual from Russia, aged roughly 6 to 95. The authors drew about 10 milliliters of peripheral blood from each donor. Per sample, extraction of total RNA gave at least 5.5 micrograms in every case. The germline CDR1 and CDR2 sequences are SGHAT and FQNNGV. This CDR3 is 16 amino acids long. PCR was performed a second time for roughly 7 to 12 cycles using a sample-barcoded 5' primer and a J-beta primer mix. TCRdb independently ran MiXCR on the 5' RACE reads; one entry per CDR3 protein. The sample comprises roughly 1,500,000 distinct CDR3 sequences, approximately 32% of which are singletons, and approximately 10% rests with the top ten. This clonotype turned up a few times. At one boundary the junction diverges from the germline segment, which might be a read error.

This TCR came from a woman in her 30s in good health. Sequencing used blood. The chain employs TRBV11-2 and TRBJ2-3; D might be TRBD1 (6 bases). CDR3 in amino acids: CASTSQPGQSTGTQYF. The CDR3 DNA reads as TGTGCCAGCACCTCCCAACCGGGACAAAGCACAGGTACGCAGTATTTT.